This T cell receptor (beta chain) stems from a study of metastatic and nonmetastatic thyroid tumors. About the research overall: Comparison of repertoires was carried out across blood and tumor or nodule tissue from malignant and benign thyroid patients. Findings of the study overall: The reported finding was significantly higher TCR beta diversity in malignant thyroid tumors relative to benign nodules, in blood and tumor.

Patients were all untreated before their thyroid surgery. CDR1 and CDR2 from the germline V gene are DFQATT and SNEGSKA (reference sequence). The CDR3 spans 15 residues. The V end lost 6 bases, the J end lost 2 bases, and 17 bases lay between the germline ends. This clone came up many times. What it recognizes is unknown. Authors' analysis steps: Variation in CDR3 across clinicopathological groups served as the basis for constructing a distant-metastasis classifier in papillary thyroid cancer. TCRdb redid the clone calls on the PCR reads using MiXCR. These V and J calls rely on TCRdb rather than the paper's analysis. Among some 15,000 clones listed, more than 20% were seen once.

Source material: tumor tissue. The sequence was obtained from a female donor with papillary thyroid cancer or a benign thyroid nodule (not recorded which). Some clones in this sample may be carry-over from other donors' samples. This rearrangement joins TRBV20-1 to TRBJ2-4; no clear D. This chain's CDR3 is CSATKGTLPKNIQYF. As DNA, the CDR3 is TGCAGTGCCACCAAGGGAACTCTGCCCAAAAACATTCAGTACTTC.